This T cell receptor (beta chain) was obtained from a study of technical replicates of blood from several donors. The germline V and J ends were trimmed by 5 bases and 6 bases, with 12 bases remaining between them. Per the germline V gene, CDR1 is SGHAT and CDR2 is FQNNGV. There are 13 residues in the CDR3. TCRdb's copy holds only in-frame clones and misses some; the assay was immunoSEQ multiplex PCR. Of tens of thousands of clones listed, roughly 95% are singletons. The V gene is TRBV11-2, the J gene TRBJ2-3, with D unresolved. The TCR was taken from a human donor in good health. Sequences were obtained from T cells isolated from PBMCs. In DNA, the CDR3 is TGTGCCAGCAGCGCTTGGATAGCCGATACGCAGTATTTT. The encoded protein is CASSAWIADTQYF.